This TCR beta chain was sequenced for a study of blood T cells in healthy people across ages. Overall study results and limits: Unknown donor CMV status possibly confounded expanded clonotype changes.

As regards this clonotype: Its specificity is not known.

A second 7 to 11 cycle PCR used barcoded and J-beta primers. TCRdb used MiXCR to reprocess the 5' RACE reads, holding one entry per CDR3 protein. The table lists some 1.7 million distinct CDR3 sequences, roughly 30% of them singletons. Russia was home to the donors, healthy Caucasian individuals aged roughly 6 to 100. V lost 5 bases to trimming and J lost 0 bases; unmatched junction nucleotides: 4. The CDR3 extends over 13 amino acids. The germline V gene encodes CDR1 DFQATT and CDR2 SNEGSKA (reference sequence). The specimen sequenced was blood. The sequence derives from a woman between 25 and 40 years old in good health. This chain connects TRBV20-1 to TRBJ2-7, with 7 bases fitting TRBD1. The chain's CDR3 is CSALQGTSYEQYF. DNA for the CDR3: TGCAGTGCTCTACAGGGGACCTCCTACGAGCAGTACTTC.